The clone carrying this T cell receptor beta chain came up once. The antigen is undetermined. Losses at the gene ends were 0 bases for V and 5 bases for J; bases not matched to a gene: 7. This CDR3 has 17 residues. The germline V gene encodes CDR1 SGHAT and CDR2 FQNNGV. Sequenced by immunoSEQ multiplex PCR; TCRdb stores in-frame clones only, minus some. The repertoire includes about 100,000 clones, more than 75% of them detected once, and over 0.9% sits in the top ten. These data are taken from a study of T cell clones after liver transplantation. Across the whole study: Post-transplant blood was tracked for graft-donor-reactive T cell clones identified in a pre-transplant mixed lymphocyte reaction. Tolerance: complete withdrawal held at least one year, liver enzymes staying within twice normal. Findings and caveats of the study: Low donor cell numbers restricted donor-reactive repertoire measurement in a couple of subjects.

This receptor was identified in a human donor who received a liver transplant. The rearrangement links TRBV11-2 to TRBJ2-4; 10 positions agree with TRBD2. The source was CD4+ T cells from blood, collected before liver transplant. CDR3 in amino acids: CASSLESGRAPENIQYF. The CDR3 DNA is TGTGCCAGCAGCTTAGAAAGCGGGAGGGCCCCTGAAAACATTCAGTACTTC. The variable domain in full, with the rest retrieved from reference TRBV11-2 and TRBJ2-4, is EAGVAQSPRYKIIEKRQSVAFWCNPISGHATLYWYQQILGQGPKLLIQFQNNGVVDDSQLPKDRFSAERLKGVDSTLKIQPAKLEDSAVYLCASSLESGRAPENIQYFGAGTRLSVL.